Reported below is one T cell receptor (beta chain). Its antigen is currently not known. Base qualities are missing; no much larger clone stands one base away. From cysteine to phenylalanine, the CDR3 is 14 amino acids long. Only the CDR3 part of the read is kept: 42 bases, read in frame from the first base. Germline trimming amounts to 6 bases on V and 3 bases on J, with 4 as the count of junction bases outside the gene matches. Looking up the germline V gene yields CDR1 MNHEY and CDR2 SVGAGI. The sample belongs to a study of blood T cell repertoires in COVID-19 (dated by TCRdb to the early 2020s). Looking at the study overall: Samples covering the acute and convalescent phases of COVID-19 were provided by collaborators in the United States, Italy and Spain. The material from the prospective study consisted of cDNA or gDNA derived from T cells, B-cell-depleted T cells, or PBMCs. The dataset comprised deeply sampled blood TCRbeta repertoires from subjects exposed to, actively infected with, or recovered from COVID-19. The repertoires were made available in a free public database intended to serve as a resource for research on the immune response to SARS-CoV-2. The samples were drawn from the first 160 participants of the ongoing ImmuneRACE study and from 1,200 or so subjects provided by 6 global collaborators. Nearly every sample came with metadata listing a de-identified subject ID, COVID-19 status, age in years and sex. Where available, HLA class I and class II types were taken from metadata supplied by the sample provider and were not determined by assay-based typing. Points the paper makes about the study in general: The amount of clinical and demographic metadata varied by source and participant and was provided uncurated.

TCRbeta CDR3 regions were amplified from genomic DNA by means of the immunoSEQ Assay, a bias-controlled multiplex PCR. The original pipeline was this. The number of nucleated cells in each sample was estimated by amplification of reference gene primers within the assay. To quantify the absolute abundance of each unique TCRbeta CDR3 rearrangement, sequence reads were collapsed and filtered. For each sample, productive Simpson clonality was calculated by taking the square root of Simpson's diversity index across productive rearrangements. Sourced from immuneACCESS, this table was stored by TCRdb with only in-frame sequences that have V and J called. A share of the clones is absent; for the studies checked, an unresolved V gene accounts for under half, and the remainder has no known explanation. V, J and clone size reflect that table, while D and trimming were determined from the DNA. Here the sample has about 260,000 clones; approximately 86% occur a single time. Jointly, the top ten make up 0.7% of the sample.

The collaborating institutions used their own protocols to collect whole blood in K2EDTA tubes. For TCRbeta analysis, collaborators shipped samples in one of three forms: frozen whole blood, isolated PBMCs, or DNA extracted from either of those sample types. Recombination connected TRBV6-5 to TRBJ2-7, with 11 central nucleotides matching TRBD1. Material: peripheral blood. The sequence came from a human donor in a cohort sampled during active COVID-19. The CDR3 amino acid sequence is: CASSAGTGGYEQYF. Here is the DNA: TGTGCCAGCAGCGCCGGGACAGGGGGCTACGAGCAGTACTTC.